Listed here is a single T cell receptor beta chain. Antigen unknown. Treatment indicated: approximately 18 received Ad26.COV2.S at low or high dose, single or two shots; several received placebo; per-sample allocation not given. Sampling was performed 63 days after the first vaccine or placebo injection. TCRdb's copy holds only in-frame clones and misses some; the assay was immunoSEQ multiplex PCR. The repertoire consists of 440,000 or so clones, with roughly 87% occurring once and the leading ten covering 1.5% to 2%. This entry comes from a study of Ad26.COV2.S vaccination and SARS-CoV-2 variants. For the study at large: Ad26.COV2.S given intramuscularly, once or twice 56 days apart. Study-wide results and caveats: Recipients given vaccine exceeded placebo recipients in spike-specific TCR breadth.

The CDR3 has 13 amino acids. The germline V gene encodes CDR1 MNHEY and CDR2 SMNVEV (reference sequence). The V and J ends lost 6 bases and 3 bases respectively, with 11 bases between them. The material sequenced was peripheral blood, taken in a trial of Ad26.COV2.S vaccine versus placebo. The TCR originated in a person between 18 and 59 years old who received the Ad26.COV2.S COVID-19 vaccine or a placebo. The chain combines TRBV27 with TRBJ1-2, with D possibly matching TRBD1 (5 bases). Written as DNA, the CDR3 is TGTGCCAGCAGGCCGCGGGGGTACTATGGCTACACCTTC. It translates to CASRPRGYYGYTF.